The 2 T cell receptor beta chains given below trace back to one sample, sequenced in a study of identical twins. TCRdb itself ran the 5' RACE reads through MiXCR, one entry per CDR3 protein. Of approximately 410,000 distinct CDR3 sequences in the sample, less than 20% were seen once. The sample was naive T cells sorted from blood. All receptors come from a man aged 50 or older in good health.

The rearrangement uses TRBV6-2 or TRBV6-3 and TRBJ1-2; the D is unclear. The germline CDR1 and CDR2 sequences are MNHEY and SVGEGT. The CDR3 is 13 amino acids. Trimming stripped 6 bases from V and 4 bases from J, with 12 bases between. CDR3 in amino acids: CASRDGQIYGYTF. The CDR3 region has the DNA TGTGCCAGCAGAGACGGTCAGATCTATGGCTACACCTTC.

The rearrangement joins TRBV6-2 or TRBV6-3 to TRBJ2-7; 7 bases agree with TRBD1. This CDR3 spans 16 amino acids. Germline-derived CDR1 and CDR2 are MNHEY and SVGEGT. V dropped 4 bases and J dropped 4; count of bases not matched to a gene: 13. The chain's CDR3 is CASSSQGSKTYYEQYF. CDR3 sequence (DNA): TGTGCCAGCAGTTCACAGGGGTCCAAGACCTATTACGAGCAGTACTTC.